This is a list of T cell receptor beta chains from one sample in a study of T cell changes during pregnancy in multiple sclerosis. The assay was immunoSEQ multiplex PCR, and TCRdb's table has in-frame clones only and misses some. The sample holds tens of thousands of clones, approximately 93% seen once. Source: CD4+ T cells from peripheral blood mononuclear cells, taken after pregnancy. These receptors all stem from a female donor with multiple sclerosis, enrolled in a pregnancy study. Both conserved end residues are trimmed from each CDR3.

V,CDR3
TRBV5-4,ASSSRDSYGYT
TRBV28,ASSELANTGELF
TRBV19,ASSIRTGAVYEQY
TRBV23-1,ASSSTSGKF
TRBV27,ASSLDRSTYEQY
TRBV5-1,ASSLAGNRDEQY
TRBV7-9,ASSLGTSLF
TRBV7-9,ASSPGYNEQF
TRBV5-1,ASSISGTSGSNEQY
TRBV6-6,ASSYGGTVNEQF
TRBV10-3,AISGGGPLQPQH
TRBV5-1,ASSLDPAREVSYNEQF
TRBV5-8,ASSLATYEQY
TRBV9,ASSAGGPGLAGGLLVNEQF
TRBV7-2,ASSLEFGTNYGYT
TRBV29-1,SADPTGNTEAF
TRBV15,ATSRDSSFSYEQY
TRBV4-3,ASSPGTINNEQF
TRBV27,ASSPDSWGLAEAF
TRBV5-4,ASSLGLAGGDEQF
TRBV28,ASSFYRLVGSTDTQY
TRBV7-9,ASSSTRAGGNIQY
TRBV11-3,ASSPGQNQETQY
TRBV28,ASSLEGNTIY
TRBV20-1,SAMSGGQY
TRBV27,ASSSRLLAASYEQY
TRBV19,ASSNLGMGRPPY
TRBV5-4,ASTPWGTGISYGYT
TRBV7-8,ASSLVLAGRGEQY
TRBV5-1,ASSLETGQGEYTQY
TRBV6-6,ASLPSGRSQETQY
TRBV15,ATSRGRTGELF
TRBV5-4,ASSRGRGYEQY
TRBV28,ASRAQGSDTQY
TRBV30,AWKSGRVQY